This T cell receptor beta chain was obtained from a study of blood T cell repertoires in COVID-19. Study summary: The samples span acute and convalescent COVID-19 from the United States, Italy and Spain. T cells, B-cell-depleted T cells, or PBMCs supplied cDNA or gDNA.

In the source study's methods: Estimates of nucleated cell counts were drawn from the amplification of reference gene primers. The repertoire was sequenced with immunoSEQ multiplex PCR; TCRdb's copy has only in-frame clones and lacks some. V, J and clone size were drawn from that table, and D and trimming were deduced from the DNA. In the table there are tens of thousands of clones, under 85% of which are singletons. The CDR3 length is 15 residues. With 8 bases removed from V and 0 bases from J, the gap between germline ends came to 14 bases. Per the germline V gene, CDR1 is SGHDN and CDR2 is FVKESK. The table lists this clone with a few counts.

The gene calls are TRBV14 and TRBJ1-3; D is uncertain. The sample was peripheral blood. This sequence was found in a middle-aged man with COVID-19, enrolled during active disease. DNA of the CDR3: TGTGCCAGCCGGCGCGGGTACAGCTCTGGAAACACCATATATTTT. Translating gives CASRRGYSSGNTIYF.